A single T cell receptor (beta chain) is shown here with its context. The sample is drawn from a study of shared clonotypes between healthy human individuals. Profiled with immunoSEQ multiplex PCR; TCRdb holds only in-frame clones, not every one. The sample yields hundreds of thousands of clones, about 96% seen once. CD45RO-negative, CCR7-positively selected cells formed the naive CD8 fraction, excluding terminally differentiated effector memory CD45RA+ cells. Sequencing used naive CD8+ T cells sorted from blood. This TCR was recovered from a woman in her twenties or thirties in good health.

The DNA of the CDR3 is TGTGCCAGCATCCTCGAAGGCCCTGGGGGCTATGGCTACACCTTC. Its translation is CASILEGPGGYGYTF. V and J are TRBV21-1 and TRBJ1-2. TRBV21-1 is a documented pseudogene. The CDR3 consists of 15 residues.